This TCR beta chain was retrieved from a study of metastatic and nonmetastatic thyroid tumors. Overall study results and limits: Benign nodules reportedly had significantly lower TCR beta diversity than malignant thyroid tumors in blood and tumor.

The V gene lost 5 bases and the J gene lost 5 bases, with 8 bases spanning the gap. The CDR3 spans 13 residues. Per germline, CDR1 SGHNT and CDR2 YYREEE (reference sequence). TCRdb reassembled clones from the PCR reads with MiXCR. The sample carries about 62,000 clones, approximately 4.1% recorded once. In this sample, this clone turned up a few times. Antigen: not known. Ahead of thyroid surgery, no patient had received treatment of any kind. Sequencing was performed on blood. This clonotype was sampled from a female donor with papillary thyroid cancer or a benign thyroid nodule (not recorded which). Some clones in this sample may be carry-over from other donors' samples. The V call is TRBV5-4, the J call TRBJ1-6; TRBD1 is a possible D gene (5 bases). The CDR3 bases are TGTGCCAGCAGAGGGGTAGATAATTCACCCCTCCACTTT. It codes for CASRGVDNSPLHF.